The entry below gives a single TCR beta chain sequence along with its context. This clonotype has just a few counts. There is no known antigen for this receptor. The input lacks base qualities; no much larger clone sits a single base away. The time point label corresponds to: 45 days after influenza vaccine administration. The data derive from a study of response to subunit inactivated influenza vaccine (dated by TCRdb to about 2018). Looking at the study overall: Deep quantitative profiling of the T cell receptor repertoire was used in the study to follow responses to a trivalent subunit inactivated influenza vaccine. The full study reports these points: The authors proposed that each seasonal influenza vaccination may bring in only a limited number of new T cells.

The CDR3 starts with the cysteine, ends with the phenylalanine, and has 13 residues. CDR3 DNA is the only sequence kept; it has 39 bases, read in frame from the first base. V sheds 6 bases and J sheds 2 bases, leaving 8 bases between their ends. Library creation used RT-PCR. The sequencer listed for this sample is Illumina HiSeq 2500. The public reads were run again by TCRdb, first through fastp at Q25 and then through MiXCR, and only productive beta chains were kept. Rows with one shared CDR3 protein collapse into an entry with the most common genes and DNA. The sample table contains approximately 530,000 distinct CDR3 sequences; only one count was recorded for under 15% of them. The top ten clonotypes cover less than 15% of the sample.

This chain is built from TRBV12-3 or TRBV12-4 and TRBJ1-5; there is no confident call for the D gene. The receptor comes from a man over 45 who received an inactivated influenza vaccine. Donor details come from another sample of the same person, matched by shared clones. This sample comprised PBMCs from blood, obtained 40 to 50 days after vaccination. This receptor carries the CDR3 CASRMGRNQPQHF. In nucleotides, the sequence is TGTGCCAGCAGAATGGGCCGCAATCAGCCCCAGCATTTT.